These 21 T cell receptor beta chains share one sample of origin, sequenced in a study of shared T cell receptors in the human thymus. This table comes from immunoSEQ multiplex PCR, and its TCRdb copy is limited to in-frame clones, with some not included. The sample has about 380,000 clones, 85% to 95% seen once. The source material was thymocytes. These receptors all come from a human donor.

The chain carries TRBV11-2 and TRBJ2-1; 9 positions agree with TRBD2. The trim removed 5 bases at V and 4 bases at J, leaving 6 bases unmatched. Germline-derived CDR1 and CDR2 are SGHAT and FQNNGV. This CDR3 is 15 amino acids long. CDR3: CASSPGLAGYNEQFF. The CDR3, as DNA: TGTGCCAGCAGCCCGGGACTAGCCGGATACAATGAGCAGTTCTTC.

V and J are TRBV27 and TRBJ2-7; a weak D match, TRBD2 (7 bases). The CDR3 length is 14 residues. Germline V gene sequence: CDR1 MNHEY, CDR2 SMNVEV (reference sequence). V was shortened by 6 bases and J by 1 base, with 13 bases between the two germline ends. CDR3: CASRGAGQSYEQYF. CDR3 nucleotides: TGTGCCAGCAGGGGAGCGGGACAATCCTACGAGCAGTACTTC.

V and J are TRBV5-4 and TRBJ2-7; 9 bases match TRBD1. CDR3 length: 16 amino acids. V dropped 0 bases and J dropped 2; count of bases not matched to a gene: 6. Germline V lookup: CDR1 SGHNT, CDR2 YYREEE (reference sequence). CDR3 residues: CASSLGRTGEPYEQYF. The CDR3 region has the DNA TGTGCCAGCAGCTTGGGCCGGACAGGGGAACCCTACGAGCAGTACTTC.

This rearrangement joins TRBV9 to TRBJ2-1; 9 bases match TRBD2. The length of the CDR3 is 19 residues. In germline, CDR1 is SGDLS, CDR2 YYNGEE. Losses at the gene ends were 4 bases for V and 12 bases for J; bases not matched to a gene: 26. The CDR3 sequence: CASSPEEASGTRFSPPQFF. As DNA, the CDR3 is TGTGCCAGCAGCCCGGAAGAGGCTAGCGGGACCAGATTCTCCCCGCCGCAGTTCTTC. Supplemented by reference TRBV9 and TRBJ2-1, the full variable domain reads DSGVTQTPKHLITATGQRVTLRCSPRSGDLSVYWYQQSLDQGLQFLIQYYNGEERAKGNILERFSAQQFPDLHSELNLSSLELGDSALYFCASSPEEASGTRFSPPQFFGPGTRLTVL.

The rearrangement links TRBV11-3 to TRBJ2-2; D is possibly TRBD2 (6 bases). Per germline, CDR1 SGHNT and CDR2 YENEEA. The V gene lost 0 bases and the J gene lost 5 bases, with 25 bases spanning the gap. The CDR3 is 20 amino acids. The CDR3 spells CASSLDWGFRRGRRTGELFF. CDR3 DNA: TGTGCCAGCAGCTTAGATTGGGGGTTTCGGAGGGGTCGTAGGACCGGGGAGCTGTTTTTT.

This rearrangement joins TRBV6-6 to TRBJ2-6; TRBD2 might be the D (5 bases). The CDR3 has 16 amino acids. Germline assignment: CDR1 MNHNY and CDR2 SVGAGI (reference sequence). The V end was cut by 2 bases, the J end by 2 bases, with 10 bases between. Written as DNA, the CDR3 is TGTGCCAGCAGTTACCGTGAGAGGGCTGGGGCCAACGTCCTGACTTTC. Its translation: CASSYRERAGANVLTF.

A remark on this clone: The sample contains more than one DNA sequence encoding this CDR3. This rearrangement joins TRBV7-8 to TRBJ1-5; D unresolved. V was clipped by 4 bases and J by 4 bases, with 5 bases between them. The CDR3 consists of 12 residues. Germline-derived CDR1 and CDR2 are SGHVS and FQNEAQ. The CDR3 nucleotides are TGTGCCAGCAGCTCGCGGAATCAGCCCCAGCATTTT. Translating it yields CASSSRNQPQHF.

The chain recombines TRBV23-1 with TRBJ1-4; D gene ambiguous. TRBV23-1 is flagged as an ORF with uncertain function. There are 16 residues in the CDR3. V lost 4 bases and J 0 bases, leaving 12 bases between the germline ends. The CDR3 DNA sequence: TGCGCCAGCAGTCGGGCTGTATTACCAACTAATGAAAAACTGTTTTTT. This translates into CASSRAVLPTNEKLFF.

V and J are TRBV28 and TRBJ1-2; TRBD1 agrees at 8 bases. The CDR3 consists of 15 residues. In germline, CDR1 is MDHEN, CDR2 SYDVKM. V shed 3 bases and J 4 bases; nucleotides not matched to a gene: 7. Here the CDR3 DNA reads TGTGCCAGCAGTTTCTACAGGGGGTTGAGCTATGGCTACACCTTC. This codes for CASSFYRGLSYGYTF.

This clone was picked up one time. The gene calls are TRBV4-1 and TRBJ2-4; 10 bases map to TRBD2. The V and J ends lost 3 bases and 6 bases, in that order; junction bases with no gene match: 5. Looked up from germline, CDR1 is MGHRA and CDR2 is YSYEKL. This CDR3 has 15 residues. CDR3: CASSHSVAGGNIQYF. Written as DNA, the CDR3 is TGCGCCAGCAGCCACTCGGTAGCGGGAGGAAACATTCAGTACTTC.

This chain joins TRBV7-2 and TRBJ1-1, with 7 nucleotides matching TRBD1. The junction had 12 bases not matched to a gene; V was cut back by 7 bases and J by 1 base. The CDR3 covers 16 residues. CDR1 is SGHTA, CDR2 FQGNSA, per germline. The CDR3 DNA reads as TGTGCCAGCATTAGGCTTCTGGGACAGACGAACACTGAAGCTTTCTTT. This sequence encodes CASIRLLGQTNTEAFF.

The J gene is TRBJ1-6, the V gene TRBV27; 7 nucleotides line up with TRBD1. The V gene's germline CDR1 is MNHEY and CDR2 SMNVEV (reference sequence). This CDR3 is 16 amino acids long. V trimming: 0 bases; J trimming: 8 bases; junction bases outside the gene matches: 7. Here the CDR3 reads CASSLSRDSHDSPLHF. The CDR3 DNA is TGTGCCAGCAGTTTATCGCGGGACAGTCATGATTCACCCCTCCACTTT.

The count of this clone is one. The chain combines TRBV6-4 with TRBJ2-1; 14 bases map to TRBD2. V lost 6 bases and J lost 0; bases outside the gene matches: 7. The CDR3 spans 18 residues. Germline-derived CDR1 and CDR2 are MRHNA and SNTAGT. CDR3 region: CASRGLAGALYSYNEQFF. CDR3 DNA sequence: TGTGCCAGCAGGGGACTAGCGGGAGCCCTTTACTCCTACAATGAGCAGTTCTTC.

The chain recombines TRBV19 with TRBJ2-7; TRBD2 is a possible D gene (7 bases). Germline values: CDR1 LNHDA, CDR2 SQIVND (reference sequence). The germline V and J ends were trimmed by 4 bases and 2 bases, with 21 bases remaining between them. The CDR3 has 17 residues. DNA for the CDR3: TGTGCCAGTAGTAGGGACACGAACGGGAGGAAGGCCTACGAGCAGTACTTC. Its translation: CASSRDTNGRKAYEQYF.

CDR3 bases: TGTGCCAGCAGCTTATTAGGCAGGGGTCCCCACCAAGAGACCCAGTACTTC. This gives the protein CASSLLGRGPHQETQYF. This chain uses TRBV11-1 with TRBJ2-5, with a tentative D call TRBD1 (6 bases). Germline assignment: CDR1 SGHAT and CDR2 FQDESV (reference sequence). V dropped 2 bases and J dropped 0 bases, with 16 bases sitting between them. The CDR3 has 17 residues.

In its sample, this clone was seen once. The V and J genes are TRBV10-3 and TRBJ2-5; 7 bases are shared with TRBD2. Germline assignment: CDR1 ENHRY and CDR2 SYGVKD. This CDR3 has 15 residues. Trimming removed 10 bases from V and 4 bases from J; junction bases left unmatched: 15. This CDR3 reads CATRPGGETPETQYF. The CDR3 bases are TGTGCCACTCGTCCGGGGGGAGAGACTCCAGAGACCCAGTACTTC.

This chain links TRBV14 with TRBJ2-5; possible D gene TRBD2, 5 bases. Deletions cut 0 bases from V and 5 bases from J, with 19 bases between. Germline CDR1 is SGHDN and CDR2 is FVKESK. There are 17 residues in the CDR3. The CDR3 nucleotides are TGTGCCAGCAGCCAAGATCCCCAGGTGGGAGATCTGGAGACCCAGTACTTC. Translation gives CASSQDPQVGDLETQYF.

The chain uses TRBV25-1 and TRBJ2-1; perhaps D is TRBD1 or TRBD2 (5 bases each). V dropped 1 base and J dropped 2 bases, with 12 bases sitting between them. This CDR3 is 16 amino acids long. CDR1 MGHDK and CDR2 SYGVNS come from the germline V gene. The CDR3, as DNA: TGTGCCAGCAGTGAATTCGGGAACAGGACCTACAATGAGCAGTTCTTC. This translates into CASSEFGNRTYNEQFF.

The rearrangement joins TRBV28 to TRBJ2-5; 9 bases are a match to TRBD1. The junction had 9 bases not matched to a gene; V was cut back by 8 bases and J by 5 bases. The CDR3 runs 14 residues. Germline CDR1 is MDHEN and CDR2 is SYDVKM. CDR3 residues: CASGVQGAWETQYF. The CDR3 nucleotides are TGTGCCAGCGGAGTACAGGGGGCCTGGGAGACCCAGTACTTC. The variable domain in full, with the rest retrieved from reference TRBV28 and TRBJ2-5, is DVKVTQSSRYLVKRTGEKVFLECVQDMDHENMFWYRQDPGLGLRLIYFSYDVKMKEKGDIPEGYSVSREKKERFSLILESASTNQTSMYLCASGVQGAWETQYFGPGTRLLVL.

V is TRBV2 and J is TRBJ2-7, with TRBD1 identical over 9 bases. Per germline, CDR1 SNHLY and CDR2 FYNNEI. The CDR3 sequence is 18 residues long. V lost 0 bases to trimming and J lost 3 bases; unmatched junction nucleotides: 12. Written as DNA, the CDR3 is TGTGCCAGCAGTGAAGCCCCAGGGACGGGACAGGGAGGCTACGAGCAGTACTTC. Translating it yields CASSEAPGTGQGGYEQYF.

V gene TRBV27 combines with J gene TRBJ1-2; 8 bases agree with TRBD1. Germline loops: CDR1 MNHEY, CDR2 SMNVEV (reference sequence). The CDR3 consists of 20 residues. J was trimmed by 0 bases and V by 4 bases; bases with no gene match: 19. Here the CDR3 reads CASSSATRTGRIRSNYGYTF. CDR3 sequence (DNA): TGTGCCAGCAGTTCGGCCACTAGGACAGGGCGTATTAGGTCTAACTATGGCTACACCTTC.